The source of this T cell receptor (beta chain) is a study of graft-versus-host responses after intestinal transplantation. Whole-study findings and limits: Allografts from individuals with graft-donor T cell macrochimerism displayed high graft-versus-host to host-versus-graft clonal ratios. Association was observed between peak circulating GvH clone levels and early post-transplant HvG declines. The marrow of recipients harbored GvH clones, and ileum or blood showed some of them first.

A note on this clone: The antigen remains undetermined.

CDR3 length equals 15 residues. Deletions cut 1 base from V and 0 bases from J, with 7 bases between. The germline V gene has CDR1 SGHTA and CDR2 FQGNSA. Measured with immunoSEQ multiplex PCR; TCRdb has only the in-frame clones, and not every one. The sample has about 93,000 clones, 80% to 95% seen once; the top ten hold less than 0.6%. The rearrangement links TRBV7-2 to TRBJ2-1; D call uncertain. Here the sequenced sample was unstimulated CD8+ T cells sorted from spleen or lymph node cells, taken before intestinal transplant. The receptor was isolated from a human donor who received an intestinal transplant. The CDR3 DNA reads TGTGCCAGCAGCTTAGTCTCTAGCTCCTACAATGAGCAGTTCTTC. Its translation is CASSLVSSSYNEQFF.